Here is one TCR beta chain with its context. Its cognate antigen is unknown. Trimming took off 3 bases at V and 4 bases at J, with 7 bases between the two ends. Germline CDR1 reads SGHNT; CDR2 reads YENEEA. CDR3 size: 14 residues. The data were taken from a study of T cell responses to AZD1222 COVID-19 vaccine. Study observations and caveats: Unmutated variant regions reportedly attract nearly half of all spike-specific TCRs. The study sampled repertoires only after the peak T cell response.

Here immunoSEQ multiplex PCR was the method, and the copy in TCRdb shows in-frame clones only, minus some. The sample has about 99,000 clones; just over 90% are singletons. The sequence derives from an adult in good health. The V gene is TRBV11-3, the J gene TRBJ2-6; D perhaps matches TRBD1 (6 bases). This specimen was peripheral blood, taken on day 0 of AZD1222 vaccination. As DNA, the CDR3 is TGTGCCAGCAGCTTGGGGGCCGGGGCCAACGTCCTGACTTTC. It is translated as CASSLGAGANVLTF.